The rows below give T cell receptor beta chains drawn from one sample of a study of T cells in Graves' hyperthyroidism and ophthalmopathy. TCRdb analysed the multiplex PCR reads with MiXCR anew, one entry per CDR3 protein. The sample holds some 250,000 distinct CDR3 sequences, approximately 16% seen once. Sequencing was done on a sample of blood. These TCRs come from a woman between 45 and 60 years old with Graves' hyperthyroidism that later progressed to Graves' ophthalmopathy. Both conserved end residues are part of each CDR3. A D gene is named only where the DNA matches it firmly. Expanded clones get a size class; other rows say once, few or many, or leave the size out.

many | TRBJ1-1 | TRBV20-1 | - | CSALNLGYNTEAFF | TGCAGTGCATTAAATTTGGGTTACAACACTGAAGCTTTCTTT
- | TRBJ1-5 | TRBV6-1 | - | CASRNRGGNQPQHF | TGTGCCAGCAGAAATCGGGGAGGCAATCAGCCCCAGCATTTT
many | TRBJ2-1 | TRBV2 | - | CASSVTSSYNEQFF | TGTGCCAGCAGTGTGACTAGCTCCTACAATGAGCAGTTCTTC
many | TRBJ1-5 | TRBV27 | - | CASTGSLQPQHF | TGTGCCAGCACAGGGTCCCTTCAGCCCCAGCATTTT
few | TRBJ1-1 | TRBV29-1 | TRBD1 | CSVGTGGRTEAFF | TGCAGCGTAGGGACAGGGGGCCGGACTGAAGCTTTCTTT
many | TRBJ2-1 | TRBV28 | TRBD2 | CASAFASGTNEQFF | TGTGCCAGCGCCTTTGCCAGCGGGACCAATGAGCAGTTCTTC
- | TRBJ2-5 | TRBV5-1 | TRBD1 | CASSLRDRVQTQYF | TGCGCCAGCAGCCTCCGGGACAGGGTACAGACCCAGTACTTC
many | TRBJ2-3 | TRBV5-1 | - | CASSQGKYTDTQYF | TGCGCCAGCAGTCAAGGAAAGTACACAGATACGCAGTATTTT
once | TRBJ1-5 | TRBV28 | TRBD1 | CASVPTGRRPQHF | TGTGCCAGTGTCCCGACAGGGCGGAGGCCCCAGCATTTT
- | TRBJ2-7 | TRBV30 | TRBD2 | CAWRLAGAHEQYF | TGTGCCTGGAGACTAGCGGGAGCCCACGAGCAGTACTTC
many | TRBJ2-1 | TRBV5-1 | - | CASSLELRNEQFF | TGCGCCAGCAGCTTAGAGTTAAGGAATGAGCAGTTCTTC
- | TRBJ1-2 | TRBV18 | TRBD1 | CASSPPGQGQSYTF | TGTGCCAGCTCACCTCCCGGACAGGGTCAGAGCTACACCTTC
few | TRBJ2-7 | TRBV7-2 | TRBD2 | CASSEGLAGYEQYF | TGTGCCAGCAGCGAGGGACTAGCGGGCTACGAGCAGTACTTC
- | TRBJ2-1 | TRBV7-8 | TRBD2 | CASSVTSGRAHNEQFF | TGTGCCAGCAGCGTGACTAGCGGGAGGGCCCACAATGAGCAGTTCTTC
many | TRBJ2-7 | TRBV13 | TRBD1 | CASSLGQAEEQYF | TGTGCCAGCAGCTTGGGACAGGCGGAGGAGCAGTACTTC
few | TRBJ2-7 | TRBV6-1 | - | CASREISAPYEQYF | TGTGCCAGCAGGGAAATTTCAGCCCCCTACGAGCAGTACTTC
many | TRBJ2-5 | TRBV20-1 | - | CSARDGRNQETQYF | TGCAGTGCTAGAGACGGACGCAACCAAGAGACCCAGTACTTC
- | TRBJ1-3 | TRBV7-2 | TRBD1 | CASSLRTGSGNTIYF | TGTGCCAGCAGCTTAAGGACAGGATCTGGAAACACCATATATTTT
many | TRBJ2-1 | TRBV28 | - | CASSEWNEQFF | TGTGCCAGCAGTGAATGGAATGAGCAGTTCTTC